Each of the 18 T cell receptor beta chains below was sequenced from the same sample in a study of T cells in localized non-small cell lung cancer. Here immunoSEQ multiplex PCR was the method, and the copy in TCRdb shows in-frame clones only, minus some. The sample holds approximately 45,000 clones; 65% to 90% are singletons and the top ten take 17%. The input for sequencing was peripheral blood mononuclear cells, taken before any cancer treatment. The receptors here all came from a man aged 40-75 years with stage III lung adenocarcinoma.

The chain couples TRBV2 to TRBJ1-5; D possibly corresponds to TRBD1 (6 bases). The V and J ends lost 4 bases and 6 bases respectively, with 16 bases between them. The length of the CDR3 is 15 residues. Looked up from germline, CDR1 is SNHLY and CDR2 is FYNNEI. DNA for the CDR3: TGTGCCAGCAGTGGACAACAGGGTGGAAGTCAGCCCCAGCATTTT. It codes for CASSGQQGGSQPQHF. The full variable domain, its missing parts supplied by reference TRBV2 and TRBJ1-5, is EPEVTQTPSHQVTQMGQEVILRCVPISNHLYFYWYRQILGQKVEFLVSFYNNEISEKSEIFDDQFSVERPDGSNFTLKIRSTKLEDSAMYFCASSGQQGGSQPQHFGDGTRLSIL.

This chain's CDR3 is CASSFGQQEQYF. CDR3 bases: TGCGCCAGCAGCTTCGGACAGCAAGAGCAGTACTTC. The chain has TRBV5-1 and TRBJ2-7; maybe TRBD1 (6 bases). CDR1 SGHRS and CDR2 YFSETQ come from the germline V gene. This CDR3 is 12 amino acids long. V gave up 2 bases and J gave up 7 bases, with 10 bases separating them.

The DNA of the CDR3 is TGTGCCAGCAGGTGGGGGACAGCCTACGAGCAGTACTTC. It translates to CASRWGTAYEQYF. The chain joins TRBV6-6 to TRBJ2-7, with TRBD1 matching 7 bases. V shed 6 bases, J shed 2 bases, and the junction held 4 bases outside the gene matches. Germline V gene lookup returns CDR1 MNHNY and CDR2 SVGAGI (reference sequence). This CDR3 region has 13 residues.

J is TRBJ2-3 and V is TRBV9; D is uncertain. The CDR3 covers 12 residues. V was shortened by 4 bases and J by 2 bases, with 5 bases between the two germline ends. Germline CDR1 and CDR2: SGDLS and YYNGEE. DNA of the CDR3: TGTGCCAGCAGCCCAAACACAGATACGCAGTATTTT. This codes for CASSPNTDTQYF.

The genes are TRBV5-1 and TRBJ1-1; D is uncertain. The CDR3 has 12 residues. Germline V gene data show CDR1 as SGHRS and CDR2 as YFSETQ. V dropped 3 bases and J dropped 11 bases, with 14 bases sitting between them. CDR3 sequence reads: CASSSDLRFAFF. DNA of the CDR3: TGCGCCAGCAGCTCTGATTTACGATTCGCTTTCTTT.

The chain employs TRBV6-5 and TRBJ2-7; no firm D call. The CDR3 loop spans 11 amino acids. V was pared by 0 bases and J by 5 bases, with 2 bases between. Looked up from germline, CDR1 is MNHEY and CDR2 is SVGAGI. As DNA, the CDR3 is TGTGCCAGCAGTTACTCTGACGAGCAGTACTTC. Translated, it gives CASSYSDEQYF.

The chain joins TRBV6-6 to TRBJ2-7; 9 bases line up with TRBD1. Germline trimming cut 2 bases from V and 3 bases from J; bases unmatched to any gene: 5. CDR3 length: 15 amino acids. Germline CDR1 and CDR2: MNHNY and SVGAGI (reference sequence). As DNA, the CDR3 is TGTGCCAGCAGTTACCGTACGGGACAGGGCTACGAGCAGTACTTC. Translated, it gives CASSYRTGQGYEQYF.

The genes are TRBV9 and TRBJ2-7, with 16 bases matching TRBD2. With 2 bases clipped from V and 2 bases from J, the junction kept 7 bases outside the gene matches. The CDR3 contains 18 residues. Germline lookup yields CDR1 SGDLS and CDR2 YYNGEE. DNA of the CDR3: TGTGCCAGCAGCGTGGGACTAGCGGGGGGGCCCCTTCCCTACGAGCAGTACTTC. Translating gives CASSVGLAGGPLPYEQYF.

The table lists this clone with a count of one. Here the CDR3 reads CASKGSSYEQYF. The CDR3 coding sequence is TGTGCCAGCAAAGGGAGCTCCTACGAGCAGTACTTC. J is TRBJ2-7 and V is TRBV6-1; D is possibly TRBD2 (5 bases). Germline V gene lookup returns CDR1 MNHNS and CDR2 SASEGT. The CDR3 covers 12 residues. Trimming shortened V by 7 bases and J by 0 bases, and 7 bases separated the two germline ends.

The rearrangement uses TRBV5-1 and TRBJ1-3, with TRBD1 as a possible D gene (5 bases). V gave up 4 bases and J gave up 2 bases, with 19 bases separating them. There are 17 residues in the CDR3. CDR1 SGHRS and CDR2 YFSETQ come from the germline V gene. The CDR3 coding sequence is TGCGCCAGCAGCCGAGGGGCACATACACGCGCTGGAAACACCATATATTTT. Amino acids: CASSRGAHTRAGNTIYF.

The genes are TRBV5-4 and TRBJ1-6; possibly TRBD1 for D (5 bases). CDR3 length equals 15 residues. V dropped 4 bases and J dropped 7 bases, with 15 bases sitting between them. CDR1 and CDR2 from the germline V gene are SGHNT and YYREEE (reference sequence). CDR3 amino acids: CASSRPPGDNSPLHF. The CDR3 coding sequence is TGTGCCAGCAGCAGGCCACCGGGGGACAATTCACCCCTCCACTTT.

This chain joins TRBV7-2 and TRBJ2-5; D is perhaps TRBD2 (5 bases). V shed 2 bases and J shed 2 bases, with 9 bases lying between them. The V gene's germline CDR1 is SGHTA and CDR2 FQGNSA. This CDR3 is 14 amino acids long. In DNA form, the CDR3 reads TGTGCCAGCAGCTTAAGAGGGTGGCAAGAGACCCAGTACTTC. This translates into CASSLRGWQETQYF.

The chain has TRBV10-2 and TRBJ2-2; TRBD2 aligns across 9 bases. The germline V gene encodes CDR1 WSHSY and CDR2 SAAADI. There are 15 residues in the CDR3. V dropped 7 bases and J dropped 3; count of bases not matched to a gene: 6. CDR3 region: CASTSGGTYTGELFF. In nucleotides, the CDR3 is TGCGCCAGCACGAGCGGGGGGACATACACCGGGGAGCTGTTTTTT.

The chain uses TRBV7-6 and TRBJ2-5; possible D gene TRBD2, 5 bases. V was cut by 5 bases and J by 3 bases, with 13 bases left in between. The CDR3 length is 14 residues. Germline V gives CDR1 SGHVS, CDR2 FNYEAQ. CDR3 region: CASSRWGAKETQYF. In nucleotides, the CDR3 is TGTGCCAGCAGCCGATGGGGAGCTAAAGAGACCCAGTACTTC.

CDR3 region: CASSLRHDSYEQYF. The DNA of the CDR3 is TGCGCCAGCAGCCTCCGCCACGACTCCTACGAGCAGTACTTC. This chain links TRBV5-1 with TRBJ2-7, with unresolved D. The CDR3 runs to 14 residues. CDR1 is SGHRS, CDR2 YFSETQ, per germline. V dropped 4 bases and J dropped 0 bases, with 11 bases sitting between them.

This chain joins TRBV2 and TRBJ2-5; TRBD1 agrees at 8 bases. V was clipped by 6 bases and J by 2 bases; unmatched bases: 5. The CDR3 spans 14 residues. Looked up from germline, CDR1 is SNHLY and CDR2 is FYNNEI. In DNA, the CDR3 is TGTGCCAGCAGCTGGACAGGGTGGCAAGAGACCCAGTACTTC. Its protein is CASSWTGWQETQYF.

The chain employs TRBV9 and TRBJ2-3; TRBD2 agrees at 8 bases. Per the germline V gene, CDR1 is SGDLS and CDR2 is YYNGEE. This CDR3 is built from 16 residues. The ends lost 3 bases at V and 1 base at J; junction bases unmatched: 7. The CDR3 region is CASSASLRGGTDTQYF. The CDR3 DNA is TGTGCCAGCAGCGCCTCTCTGCGGGGGGGCACAGATACGCAGTATTTT.

This chain uses TRBV5-5 with TRBJ1-2; TRBD1 is a possible D gene (6 bases). Trimming took 4 bases from V and 5 from J, leaving 12 bases between them. Germline loops: CDR1 SGHKS, CDR2 YYEKEE (reference sequence). The CDR3 is 13 amino acids. The CDR3 reads CASSLRDTYGYTF. The CDR3 region has the DNA TGTGCCAGCAGCCTCCGGGACACTTATGGCTACACCTTC.